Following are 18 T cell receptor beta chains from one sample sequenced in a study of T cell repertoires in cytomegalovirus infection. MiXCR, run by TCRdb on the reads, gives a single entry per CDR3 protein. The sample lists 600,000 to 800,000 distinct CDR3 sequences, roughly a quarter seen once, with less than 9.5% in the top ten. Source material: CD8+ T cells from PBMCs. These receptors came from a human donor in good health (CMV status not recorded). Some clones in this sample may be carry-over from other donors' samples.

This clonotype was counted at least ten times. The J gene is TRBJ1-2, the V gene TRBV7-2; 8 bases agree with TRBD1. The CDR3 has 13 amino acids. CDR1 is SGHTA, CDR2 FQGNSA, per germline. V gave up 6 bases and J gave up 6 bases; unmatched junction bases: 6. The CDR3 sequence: CASRQGGADGYTF. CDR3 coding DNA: TGTGCCAGCAGACAGGGGGGTGCGGATGGCTACACCTTC.

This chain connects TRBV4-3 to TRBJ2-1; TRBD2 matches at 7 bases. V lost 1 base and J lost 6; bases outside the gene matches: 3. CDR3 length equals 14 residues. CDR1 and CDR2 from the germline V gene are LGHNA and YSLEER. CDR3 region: CASSQGDYLNEQFF. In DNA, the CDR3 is TGCGCCAGCAGCCAAGGGGACTATCTCAATGAGCAGTTCTTC.

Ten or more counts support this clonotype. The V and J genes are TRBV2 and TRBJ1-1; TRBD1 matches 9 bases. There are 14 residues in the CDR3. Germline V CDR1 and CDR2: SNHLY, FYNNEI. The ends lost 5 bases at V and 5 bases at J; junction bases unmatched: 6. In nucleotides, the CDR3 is TGTGCCAGCAGTCAAACAGGGGGCCGGACTGAAGCTTTCTTT. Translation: CASSQTGGRTEAFF. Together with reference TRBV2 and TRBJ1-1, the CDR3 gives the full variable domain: EPEVTQTPSHQVTQMGQEVILRCVPISNHLYFYWYRQILGQKVEFLVSFYNNEISEKSEIFDDQFSVERPDGSNFTLKIRSTKLEDSAMYFCASSQTGGRTEAFFGQGTRLTVV.

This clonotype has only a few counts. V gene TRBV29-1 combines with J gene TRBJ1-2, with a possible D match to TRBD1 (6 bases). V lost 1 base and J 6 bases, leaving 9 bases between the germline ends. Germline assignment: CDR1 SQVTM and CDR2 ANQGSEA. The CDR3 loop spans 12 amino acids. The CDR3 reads CSVEAQGHGYTF. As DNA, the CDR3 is TGCAGCGTTGAAGCGCAGGGGCATGGCTACACCTTC.

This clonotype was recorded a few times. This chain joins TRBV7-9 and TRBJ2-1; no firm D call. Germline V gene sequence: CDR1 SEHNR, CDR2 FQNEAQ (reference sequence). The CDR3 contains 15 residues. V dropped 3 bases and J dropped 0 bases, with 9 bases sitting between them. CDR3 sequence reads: CASSLRPSSYNEQFF. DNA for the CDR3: TGTGCCAGCAGCTTGAGGCCCAGCTCCTACAATGAGCAGTTCTTC. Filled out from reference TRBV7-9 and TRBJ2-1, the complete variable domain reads DTGVSQNPRHKITKRGQNVTFRCDPISEHNRLYWYRQTLGQGPEFLTYFQNEAQLEKSRLLSDRFSAERPKGSFSTLEIQRTEQGDSAMYLCASSLRPSSYNEQFFGPGTRLTVL.

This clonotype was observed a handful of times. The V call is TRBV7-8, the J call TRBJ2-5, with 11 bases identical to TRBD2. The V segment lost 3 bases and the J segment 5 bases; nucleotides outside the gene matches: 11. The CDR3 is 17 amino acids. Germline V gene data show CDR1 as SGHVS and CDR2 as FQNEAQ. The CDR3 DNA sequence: TGTGCCAGCAGCTTTGATTATAGCGGGGGGGCCGATGAGACCCAGTACTTC. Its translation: CASSFDYSGGADETQYF.

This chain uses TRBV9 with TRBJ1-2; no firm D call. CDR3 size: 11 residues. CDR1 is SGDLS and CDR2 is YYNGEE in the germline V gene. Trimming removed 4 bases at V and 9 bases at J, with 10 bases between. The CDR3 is CASSSGHSYTF. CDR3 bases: TGTGCCAGCAGCTCAGGTCATAGCTACACCTTC.

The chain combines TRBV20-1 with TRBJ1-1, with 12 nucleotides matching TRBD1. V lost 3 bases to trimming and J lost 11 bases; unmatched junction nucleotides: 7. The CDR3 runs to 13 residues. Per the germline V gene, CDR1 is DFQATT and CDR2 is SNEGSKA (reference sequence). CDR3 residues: CSASGTGGAEAFF. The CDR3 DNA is TGCAGTGCTAGTGGGACAGGGGGCGCGGAGGCTTTCTTT.

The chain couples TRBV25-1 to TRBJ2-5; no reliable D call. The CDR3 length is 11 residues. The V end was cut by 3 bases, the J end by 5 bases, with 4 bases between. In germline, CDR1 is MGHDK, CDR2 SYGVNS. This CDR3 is CASSELETQYF. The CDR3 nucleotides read TGTGCCAGCAGTGAGTTGGAGACCCAGTACTTC. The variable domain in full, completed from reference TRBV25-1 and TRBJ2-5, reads EADIYQTPRYLVIGTGKKITLECSQTMGHDKMYWYQQDPGMELHLIHYSYGVNSTEKGDLSSESTVSRIRTEHFPLTLESARPSHTSQYLCASSELETQYFGPGTRLLVL.

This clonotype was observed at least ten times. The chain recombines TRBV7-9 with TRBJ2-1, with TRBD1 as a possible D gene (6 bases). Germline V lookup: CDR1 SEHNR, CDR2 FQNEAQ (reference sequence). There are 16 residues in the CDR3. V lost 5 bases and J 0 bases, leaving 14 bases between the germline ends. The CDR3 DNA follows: TGTGCCAGCAGCACAAACAGGGAAAGCTCCTACAATGAGCAGTTCTTC. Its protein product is CASSTNRESSYNEQFF.

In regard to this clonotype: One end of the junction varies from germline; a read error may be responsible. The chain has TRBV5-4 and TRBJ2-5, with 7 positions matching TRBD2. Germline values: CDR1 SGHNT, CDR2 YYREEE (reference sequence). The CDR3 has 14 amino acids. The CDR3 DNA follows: TGTACCAGCAGCTTGGTCGGGGGAGGGGAGACCCAGTACTTC. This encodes CTSSLVGGGETQYF.

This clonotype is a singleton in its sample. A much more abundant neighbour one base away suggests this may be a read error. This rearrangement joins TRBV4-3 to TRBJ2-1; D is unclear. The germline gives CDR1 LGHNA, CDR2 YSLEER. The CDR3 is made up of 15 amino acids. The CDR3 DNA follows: TGCGCCAACAGCCAAGTCTTAGGCTCCTACAATGAGCAGTTCTTC. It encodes CANSQVLGSYNEQFF.

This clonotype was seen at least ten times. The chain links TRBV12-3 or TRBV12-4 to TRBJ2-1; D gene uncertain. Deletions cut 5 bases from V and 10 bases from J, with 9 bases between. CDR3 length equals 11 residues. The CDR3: CASSDLDEQFF. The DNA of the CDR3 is TGTGCCAGCAGTGATTTAGACGAGCAGTTCTTC.

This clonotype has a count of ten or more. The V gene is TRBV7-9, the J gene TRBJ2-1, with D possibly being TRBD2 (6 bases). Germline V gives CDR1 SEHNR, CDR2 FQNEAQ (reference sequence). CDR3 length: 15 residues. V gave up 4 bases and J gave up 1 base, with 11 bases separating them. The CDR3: CASSSPAGSYNEQFF. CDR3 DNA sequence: TGTGCCAGCAGCTCCCCTGCGGGGTCCTACAATGAGCAGTTCTTC.

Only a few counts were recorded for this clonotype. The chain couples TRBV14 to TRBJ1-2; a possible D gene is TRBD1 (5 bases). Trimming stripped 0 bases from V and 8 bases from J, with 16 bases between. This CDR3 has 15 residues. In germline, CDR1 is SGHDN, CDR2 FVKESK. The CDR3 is CASSQEGGRLQGYTF. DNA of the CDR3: TGTGCCAGCAGCCAAGAGGGGGGAAGGCTTCAAGGCTACACCTTC.

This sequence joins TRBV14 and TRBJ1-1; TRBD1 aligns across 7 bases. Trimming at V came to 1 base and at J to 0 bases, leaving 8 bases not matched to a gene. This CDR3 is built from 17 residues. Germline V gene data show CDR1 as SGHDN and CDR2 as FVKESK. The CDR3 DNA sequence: TGTGCCAGCAGCCAAGCCTTTAGGGGGCTCATGAACACTGAAGCTTTCTTT. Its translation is CASSQAFRGLMNTEAFF.

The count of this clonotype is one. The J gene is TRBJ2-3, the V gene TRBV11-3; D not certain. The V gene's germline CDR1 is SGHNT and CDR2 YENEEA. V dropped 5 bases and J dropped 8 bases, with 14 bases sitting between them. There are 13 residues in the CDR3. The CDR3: CASSAWSGGTQYF. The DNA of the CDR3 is TGTGCCAGCAGCGCCTGGTCCGGCGGTACGCAGTATTTT.

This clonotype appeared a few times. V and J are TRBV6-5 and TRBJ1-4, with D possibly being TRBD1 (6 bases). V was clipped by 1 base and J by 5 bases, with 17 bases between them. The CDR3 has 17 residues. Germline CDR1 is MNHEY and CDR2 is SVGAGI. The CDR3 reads CASSYFGGGRLNEKLFF. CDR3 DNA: TGTGCCAGCAGTTACTTCGGGGGCGGACGGCTGAATGAAAAACTGTTTTTT.